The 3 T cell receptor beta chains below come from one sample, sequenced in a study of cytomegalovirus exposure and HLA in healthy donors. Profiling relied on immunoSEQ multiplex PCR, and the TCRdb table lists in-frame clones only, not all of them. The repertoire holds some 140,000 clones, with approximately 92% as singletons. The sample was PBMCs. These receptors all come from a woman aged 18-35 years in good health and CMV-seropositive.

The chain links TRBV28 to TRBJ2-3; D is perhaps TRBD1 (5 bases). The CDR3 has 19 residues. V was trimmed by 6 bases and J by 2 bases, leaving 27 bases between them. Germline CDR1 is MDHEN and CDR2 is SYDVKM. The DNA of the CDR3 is TGTGCCAGCAGCCCTCCTCGCCGCCGACAGAAAAGCAACACAGATACGCAGTATTTT. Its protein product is CASSPPRRRQKSNTDTQYF.

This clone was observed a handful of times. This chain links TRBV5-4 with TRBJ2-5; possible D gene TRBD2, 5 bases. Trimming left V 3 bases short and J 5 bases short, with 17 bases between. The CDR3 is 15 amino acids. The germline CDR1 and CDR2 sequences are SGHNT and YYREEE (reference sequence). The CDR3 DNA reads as TGTGCCAGCAGCTCCCTCGGAGTTCCGGGGGAGACCCAGTACTTC. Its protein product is CASSSLGVPGETQYF. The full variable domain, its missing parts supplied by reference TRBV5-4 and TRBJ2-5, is ETGVTQSPTHLIKTRGQQVTLRCSSQSGHNTVSWYQQALGQGPQFIFQYYREEENGRGNFPPRFSGLQFPNYSSELNVNALELDDSALYLCASSSLGVPGETQYFGPGTRLLVL.

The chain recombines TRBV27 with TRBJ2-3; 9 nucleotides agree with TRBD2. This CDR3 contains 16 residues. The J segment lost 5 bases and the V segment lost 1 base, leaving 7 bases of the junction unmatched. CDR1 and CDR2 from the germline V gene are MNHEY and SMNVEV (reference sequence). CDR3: CASSLWGRGGQDTQYF. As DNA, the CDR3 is TGTGCCAGCAGTTTATGGGGGCGGGGGGGCCAAGATACGCAGTATTTT.